Detailed here is one TCR beta chain. Authors' processing steps: Using reference gene primer amplification, nucleated cell counts were estimated. TCRdb keeps only in-frame clones here, not all; method: immunoSEQ multiplex PCR. That table is the source of V, J and clone size, and D and trimming were worked out from the DNA. The repertoire holds fewer than 250,000 clones, with 80% to 95% as singletons. This sample was taken from a study of blood T cell repertoires in COVID-19. Study details: Specimens from acute and convalescent COVID-19 originated in the United States, Italy and Spain. The analysed material was cDNA or gDNA that came from T cells, B-cell-depleted T cells, or PBMCs.

Seattle's cohort entered during active infection and was followed longitudinally. V trimming: 3 bases; J trimming: 3 bases; junction bases outside the gene matches: 5. Germline V lookup: CDR1 SGHNT, CDR2 YYREEE (reference sequence). The CDR3 is 15 residues long. The chain has TRBV5-4 and TRBJ2-2; 7 bases agree with TRBD1. The sequence was collected from a man aged 30-40 years with COVID-19, enrolled during active disease. The sequenced material came from peripheral blood. In DNA form, the CDR3 reads TGTGCCAGCAGCTCGGGACAGTCGGACACCGGGGAGCTGTTTTTT. Translated, it gives CASSSGQSDTGELFF.